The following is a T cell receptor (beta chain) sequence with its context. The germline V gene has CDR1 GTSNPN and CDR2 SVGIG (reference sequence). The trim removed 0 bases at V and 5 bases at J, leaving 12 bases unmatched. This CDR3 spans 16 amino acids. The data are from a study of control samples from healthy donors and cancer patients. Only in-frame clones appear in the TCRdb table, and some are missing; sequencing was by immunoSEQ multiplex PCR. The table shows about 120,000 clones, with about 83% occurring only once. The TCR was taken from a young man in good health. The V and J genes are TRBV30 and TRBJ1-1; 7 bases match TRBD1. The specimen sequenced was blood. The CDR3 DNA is TGTGCCTGGAGTGTACCATCCATAGGGGGCTTTACTGAAGCTTTCTTT. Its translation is CAWSVPSIGGFTEAFF.